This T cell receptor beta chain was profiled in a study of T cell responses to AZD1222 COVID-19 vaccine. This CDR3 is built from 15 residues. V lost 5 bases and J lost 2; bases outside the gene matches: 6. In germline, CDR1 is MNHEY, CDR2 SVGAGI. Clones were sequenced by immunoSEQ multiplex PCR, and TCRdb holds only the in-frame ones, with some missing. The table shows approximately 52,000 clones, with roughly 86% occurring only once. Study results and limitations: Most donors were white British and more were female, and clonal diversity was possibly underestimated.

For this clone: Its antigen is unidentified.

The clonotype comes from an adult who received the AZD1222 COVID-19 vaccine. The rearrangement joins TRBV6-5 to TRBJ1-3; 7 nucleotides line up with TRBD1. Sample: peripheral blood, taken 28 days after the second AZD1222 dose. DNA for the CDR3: TGTGCCAGCAGTCAGGGGGGGAAGGCTGGAAACACCATATATTTT. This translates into CASSQGGKAGNTIYF.